These 17 T cell receptor beta chains share one sample of origin, sequenced in a study of OX40 agonist ivuxolimab in advanced cancers. Library generation was performed with the immunoSEQ multiplex PCR assay. The clones in this table, taken by TCRdb from immuneACCESS, are in-frame only. Not every clone is retained; where verified, under half of the shortfall comes from an unresolved V gene, and the cause of the rest is unknown. The sample contains tens of thousands of clones, approximately 91% of them found a single time. Together, the top ten hold approximately 0.32% of the sample. This specimen consisted of CD4+ or CD8+ T cells sorted from blood, obtained in a trial of the OX40 agonist ivuxolimab. Receptor source: an adult with an advanced solid tumor such as melanoma, head and neck, liver or kidney cancer.

This chain connects TRBV9 to TRBJ2-1; D is possibly TRBD2 (6 bases). CDR3 size: 15 residues. CDR1 is SGDLS, CDR2 YYNGEE, per germline. Trimming took 4 bases from V and 7 from J, leaving 18 bases between them. The CDR3 sequence is CASSRFGGPGNEQFF. The CDR3 coding sequence is TGTGCCAGCAGCCGCTTCGGAGGGCCTGGAAATGAGCAGTTCTTC.

The V call is TRBV7-3, the J call TRBJ2-3, with TRBD1 matching over 10 bases. CDR1 and CDR2 (germline): SGHTA, FQGTGA. J was trimmed by 5 bases and V by 2 bases; bases with no gene match: 4. This CDR3 comprises 15 residues. CDR3 in DNA: TGTGCCAGCAGCTTACAGGGACAGGGGATAGATACGCAGTATTTT. It specifies CASSLQGQGIDTQYF.

The chain combines TRBV30 with TRBJ1-3, with 8 bases fitting TRBD1. Per germline, CDR1 GTSNPN and CDR2 SVGIG (reference sequence). The CDR3 extends over 15 amino acids. V shed 3 bases and J 4 bases; nucleotides not matched to a gene: 8. DNA of the CDR3: TGTGCCTGGAGCAACAGGGGGATTAGCGGAAACACCATATATTTT. Translation gives CAWSNRGISGNTIYF.

The chain carries TRBV12-5 and TRBJ2-1; 9 positions agree with TRBD2. The CDR3 totals 15 residues. V dropped 6 bases and J dropped 2; count of bases not matched to a gene: 5. In germline, CDR1 is LGHNT, CDR2 FRNRAP. CDR3 bases: TGTGCTAGTGGAGGTGCGGGAGGGCCCTACAATGAGCAGTTCTTC. It translates to CASGGAGGPYNEQFF.

This clone was counted once. The chain combines TRBV19 with TRBJ1-5; D is uncertain. Germline V gene data show CDR1 as LNHDA and CDR2 as SQIVND (reference sequence). The CDR3 totals 12 residues. Trimming cost V 3 bases and J 6 bases, with 6 bases left between them. The CDR3 spells CASSINPQPQHF. The CDR3, as DNA: TGTGCCAGTAGTATTAATCCTCAGCCCCAGCATTTT.

V and J are TRBV5-1 and TRBJ1-1, with D uncertain. The V gene lost 1 base and the J gene lost 1 base, with 8 bases spanning the gap. The CDR3 is made up of 14 amino acids. Germline values: CDR1 SGHRS, CDR2 YFSETQ. CDR3 DNA sequence: TGCGCCAGCAGCTTGTCCCCGGGGAACACTGAAGCTTTCTTT. Its translation: CASSLSPGNTEAFF.

The gene calls are TRBV6-5 and TRBJ1-2, with 10 nucleotides matching TRBD1. Trimming at V came to 5 bases and at J to 5 bases, leaving 8 bases not matched to a gene. Germline assignment: CDR1 MNHEY and CDR2 SVGAGI. The CDR3 length is 15 residues. CDR3 sequence (DNA): TGTGCCAGCAGTCGGACAGGGGGGTCGCAATATGGCTACACCTTC. Translation gives CASSRTGGSQYGYTF.

The gene calls are TRBV6-5 and TRBJ1-1, with D uncertain. The CDR3 is 12 residues long. Between the trimmed V and J ends, which lost 4 bases and 6 bases, there was a span of 9 bases. Per germline, CDR1 MNHEY and CDR2 SVGAGI. The CDR3 here is CASSSPVAEAFF. The CDR3 nucleotides read TGTGCCAGCAGTTCTCCGGTTGCTGAAGCTTTCTTT.

The chain joins TRBV5-4 to TRBJ2-3; no clear D. V lost 4 bases and J lost 1, with 13 bases in between. The V gene's germline CDR1 is SGHNT and CDR2 YYREEE (reference sequence). CDR3 length equals 15 residues. DNA for the CDR3: TGTGCCAGCAGCCTGTGGGCAGGACGCACAGATACGCAGTATTTT. This sequence encodes CASSLWAGRTDTQYF.

V is TRBV7-3 and J is TRBJ2-3; TRBD1 matches 9 bases. The CDR3 loop spans 16 amino acids. V was clipped by 5 bases and J by 3 bases; unmatched bases: 9. The germline V gene has CDR1 SGHTA and CDR2 FQGTGA. This chain's CDR3 is CASSPGQGLGTDTQYF. CDR3 nucleotides: TGTGCCAGCAGCCCCGGACAGGGGCTCGGGACAGATACGCAGTATTTT. Based on the CDR3 plus reference TRBV7-3 and TRBJ2-3, the full variable domain is GAGVSQTPSNKVTEKGKYVELRCDPISGHTALYWYRQSLGQGPEFLIYFQGTGAADDSGLPNDRFFAVRPEGSVSTLKIQRTERGDSAVYLCASSPGQGLGTDTQYFGPGTRLTVL.

The chain joins TRBV5-4 to TRBJ1-3; TRBD1 might be the D (6 bases). Germline V gene sequence: CDR1 SGHNT, CDR2 YYREEE (reference sequence). The CDR3 consists of 16 residues. Trimming took 1 base from V and 2 from J, leaving 13 bases between them. The DNA of the CDR3 is TGTGCCAGCAGCTTGACGCGGGGGCGCGCTGGAAACACCATATATTTT. Translation gives CASSLTRGRAGNTIYF.

The chain combines TRBV14 with TRBJ2-7; D possibly uses TRBD1 or TRBD2 (5 bases each). Germline assignment: CDR1 SGHDN and CDR2 FVKESK. The CDR3 consists of 16 residues. V lost 4 bases and J lost 6, with 22 bases in between. CDR3 DNA: TGTGCCAGCAGCCTTACCACCGGGACCCTGAGGGGCGAGCAGTACTTC. Its protein is CASSLTTGTLRGEQYF.

This clone was picked up one time. This chain links TRBV5-4 with TRBJ1-1; D gene uncertain. The CDR3 extends over 15 amino acids. Trimming removed 9 bases at V and 0 bases at J, with 18 bases between. Germline CDR1 reads SGHNT; CDR2 reads YYREEE (reference sequence). CDR3 sequence reads: CATQPLQQLNTEAFF. In DNA, the CDR3 is TGTGCCACTCAACCTTTACAGCAATTGAACACTGAAGCTTTCTTT.

The rearrangement links TRBV28 to TRBJ2-3; TRBD1 agrees at 9 bases. The CDR3 runs to 16 residues. Losses at the gene ends were 6 bases for V and 5 bases for J; bases not matched to a gene: 12. CDR1 is MDHEN and CDR2 is SYDVKM in the germline V gene. The CDR3 coding sequence is TGTGCCAGCAGCAGACGGGACAGGGCTCGGGGAGATACGCAGTATTTT. Its protein product is CASSRRDRARGDTQYF.

This chain links TRBV27 with TRBJ2-1; 11 nucleotides line up with TRBD2. CDR3 length equals 16 residues. CDR1 is MNHEY and CDR2 is SMNVEV in the germline V gene (reference sequence). The J segment lost 2 bases and the V segment lost 5 bases, leaving 5 bases of the junction unmatched. CDR3: CASSAISGRAYNEQFF. Here the CDR3 DNA reads TGTGCCAGCAGTGCCATTAGCGGGAGGGCCTACAATGAGCAGTTCTTC.

The rearrangement joins TRBV5-1 to TRBJ2-2; a possible D gene is TRBD1 (6 bases). The CDR3 length is 18 residues. Trimming cost V 4 bases and J 0 bases, with 19 bases left between them. CDR1 SGHRS and CDR2 YFSETQ come from the germline V gene. CDR3 DNA: TGCGCCAGCAGCGGAACCCTACAGGGATCAACGAACACCGGGGAGCTGTTTTTT. Translated, it gives CASSGTLQGSTNTGELFF.

This clone was counted a single time. The chain combines TRBV28 with TRBJ1-1; TRBD1 aligns across 11 bases. Germline CDR1 reads MDHEN; CDR2 reads SYDVKM. The ends lost 7 bases at V and 1 base at J; junction bases unmatched: 8. The CDR3 has 16 residues. The CDR3 DNA sequence: TGTGCCAGCAAGAGGACAGGGGGCGCCGGGAACACTGAAGCTTTCTTT. It yields the protein CASKRTGGAGNTEAFF.